These 30 T cell receptor beta chains came from one sample sequenced in a study of T cell responses to AZD1222 COVID-19 vaccine. Assay: immunoSEQ multiplex PCR; the TCRdb copy retains only in-frame clones and omits some. The table includes 150,000 or so clones, approximately 89% detected once. This sample comprised peripheral blood, obtained on day 0 of MenACWY control vaccination. The receptors originated from an adult in good health.

DNA of the CDR3: TGTGCCAGCAGTGAAATAGCGGGAGGTTGGGAGACCCAGTACTTC. Translated, it gives CASSEIAGGWETQYF. The V call is TRBV6-1, the J call TRBJ2-5; 10 bases match TRBD2. This CDR3 has 15 residues. The V gene end was trimmed by 2 bases and the J gene end by 5 bases; junction bases not matched to a gene: 5. The germline V gene has CDR1 MNHNS and CDR2 SASEGT.

The chain carries TRBV28 and TRBJ1-3; 9 bases agree with TRBD1. The CDR3 consists of 14 residues. Germline CDR1 is MDHEN and CDR2 is SYDVKM. With V trimmed by 5 bases and J by 6 bases, 5 bases remained unmatched. The CDR3 loop is CASSMTGGENTIYF. For the CDR3, the DNA is TGTGCCAGCAGTATGACAGGGGGGGAAAACACCATATATTTT.

The rearrangement uses TRBV27 and TRBJ2-1; TRBD2 aligns across 12 bases. The CDR3 extends over 15 amino acids. Germline CDR1 reads MNHEY; CDR2 reads SMNVEV (reference sequence). V gave up 6 bases and J gave up 2 bases; unmatched junction bases: 2. The CDR3 loop is CASRPSGRAYNEQFF. The CDR3 nucleotides are TGTGCCAGCAGACCTAGCGGGAGGGCCTACAATGAGCAGTTCTTC.

The chain employs TRBV12-3 or TRBV12-4 and TRBJ2-1; tentative D call: TRBD2 (6 bases). This CDR3 is built from 13 residues. V lost 6 bases, J lost 8 bases, and 14 bases lay in between. The CDR3 DNA follows: TGTGCCAGCAGCCTTACTAGCTTAGATGAGCAGTTCTTC. Residues: CASSLTSLDEQFF.

This chain uses TRBV7-9 with TRBJ1-1, with 10 bases that match TRBD1. There are 14 residues in the CDR3. The germline gives CDR1 SEHNR, CDR2 FQNEAQ (reference sequence). Trimming removed 5 bases from V and 5 bases from J; junction bases left unmatched: 5. The CDR3 sequence is CASSKTGGRTEAFF. DNA for the CDR3: TGTGCCAGCAGCAAGACAGGGGGCCGAACTGAAGCTTTCTTT. Together with reference TRBV7-9 and TRBJ1-1, the CDR3 gives the full variable domain: DTGVSQNPRHKITKRGQNVTFRCDPISEHNRLYWYRQTLGQGPEFLTYFQNEAQLEKSRLLSDRFSAERPKGSFSTLEIQRTEQGDSAMYLCASSKTGGRTEAFFGQGTRLTVV.

As concerns this clone: One junction end does not reproduce the germline sequence, and a read error may be involved. The sample holds other DNA sequences that translate to the same CDR3. The rearrangement joins TRBV20-1 to TRBJ1-2; D may be TRBD1 (5 bases). The germline V gene encodes CDR1 DFQATT and CDR2 SNEGSKA (reference sequence). The CDR3 is 11 amino acids. In DNA, the CDR3 is TGCAGTGCTTTGACAGACTATGGTTACACCTTC. Translation: CSALTDYGYTF.

This chain uses TRBV13 with TRBJ1-3; TRBD1 might be the D (6 bases). CDR1 is PRHDT, CDR2 FYEKMQ, per germline (reference sequence). The CDR3 sequence is 14 residues long. With 3 bases removed from V and 2 bases from J, the gap between germline ends came to 8 bases. The CDR3, as DNA: TGTGCCAGCAGCTTTTCAGGGGCTGGAAACACCATATATTTT. Translated: CASSFSGAGNTIYF.

The chain uses TRBV20-1 and TRBJ1-2, with TRBD1 matching over 7 bases. The junction had 12 bases not matched to a gene; V was cut back by 3 bases and J by 8 bases. The CDR3 is 14 residues long. The V gene's germline CDR1 is DFQATT and CDR2 SNEGSKA (reference sequence). The CDR3 DNA follows: TGCAGTGCTAGTCGGGACAGTATAAAGGGGGGCTACACCTTC. Encoded protein: CSASRDSIKGGYTF.

CDR3 residues: CASTLSQGYYGYTF. The CDR3 nucleotides read TGTGCCAGCACCCTAAGTCAGGGATACTATGGCTACACCTTC. J is TRBJ1-2 and V is TRBV28; D is perhaps TRBD1 (5 bases). V lost 7 bases, J lost 3 bases, and 15 bases lay in between. The germline V gene has CDR1 MDHEN and CDR2 SYDVKM. The CDR3 contains 14 residues.

The rearrangement uses TRBV10-3 and TRBJ1-1; D is possibly TRBD1 (5 bases). The CDR3 sequence is 12 residues long. V was cut by 2 bases and J by 8 bases, with 9 bases left in between. Germline loops: CDR1 ENHRY, CDR2 SYGVKD. CDR3 loop: CAISERWGEAFF. The CDR3, as DNA: TGTGCCATCAGTGAGCGGTGGGGGGAAGCTTTCTTT.

The rearrangement uses TRBV5-1 and TRBJ1-3, with a tentative D call TRBD1 (6 bases). Germline V CDR1 and CDR2: SGHRS, YFSETQ. V lost 1 base and J 3 bases, leaving 8 bases between the germline ends. This CDR3 comprises 14 residues. CDR3 in amino acids: CASSLTGSGNTIYF. For the CDR3, the DNA is TGCGCCAGCAGCTTGACAGGGAGTGGAAACACCATATATTTT.

This clone was counted once. The J gene is TRBJ1-2, the V gene TRBV19; 8 bases line up with TRBD1. Germline assignment: CDR1 LNHDA and CDR2 SQIVND (reference sequence). V dropped 3 bases and J dropped 0; count of bases not matched to a gene: 9. The CDR3 spans 17 residues. CDR3 in DNA: TGTGCCAGTAGTATTTATGACAGGGGACTTACTAACTATGGCTACACCTTC. Its protein is CASSIYDRGLTNYGYTF.

The chain has TRBV2 and TRBJ1-2; a weak D match, TRBD1 (5 bases). The CDR3 is 15 amino acids. Germline CDR1 is SNHLY and CDR2 is FYNNEI. V lost 4 bases, J lost 2 bases, and 14 bases lay in between. The chain's CDR3 is CASSGRDHPNYGYTF. CDR3 DNA: TGTGCCAGCAGTGGCCGGGACCACCCGAACTATGGCTACACCTTC.

The CDR3 bases are TGTGCCAGCAGCCCGGGACTAGCGGGGTCCTACGAGCAGTACTTC. Translated, it gives CASSPGLAGSYEQYF. The rearrangement joins TRBV9 to TRBJ2-7, with 13 bases lining up with TRBD2. The CDR3 contains 15 residues. The trim removed 4 bases at V and 1 base at J, leaving 2 bases unmatched. From germline, CDR1 is SGDLS and CDR2 YYNGEE.

This clone was seen only once. This chain joins TRBV6-5 and TRBJ2-1, with D possibly TRBD1 on 6 matching bases. This CDR3 comprises 14 residues. Germline values: CDR1 MNHEY, CDR2 SVGAGI. Here the CDR3 DNA reads TGTGCAACAGGAATGGACGGGACAAACAATGAGCAGTTCTTC. Protein: CATGMDGTNNEQFF.

The genes are TRBV9 and TRBJ2-3; a weak D match, TRBD1 (6 bases). Per germline, CDR1 SGDLS and CDR2 YYNGEE. CDR3 size: 15 residues. Trimming removed 0 bases at V and 1 base at J, with 9 bases between. The CDR3 DNA sequence: TGTGCCAGCAGCGTAGAGCAGGGGCGCACAGATACGCAGTATTTT. Amino acids: CASSVEQGRTDTQYF.

The chain employs TRBV19 and TRBJ1-6, with D perhaps matching TRBD1 (6 bases). In germline, CDR1 is LNHDA, CDR2 SQIVND (reference sequence). CDR3 length equals 17 residues. Trimming pared 7 bases from V and 0 bases from J, leaving 16 bases between. The DNA of the CDR3 is TGTGCCAGTAAAGGCAGGGGCGCTACCTCCTATAATTCACCCCTCCACTTT. Protein sequence: CASKGRGATSYNSPLHF.

Points on this clone: The identical CDR3 is also encoded by other nucleotide sequences in the sample. The chain couples TRBV5-1 to TRBJ1-2; D gene uncertain. The germline gives CDR1 SGHRS, CDR2 YFSETQ. The CDR3 totals 12 residues. V was cut by 4 bases and J by 8 bases, with 12 bases left in between. The CDR3 region has the DNA TGCGCCAGCAGCCCGCCGGGTGAGGGCTACACCTTC. Its translation: CASSPPGEGYTF.

The rearrangement uses TRBV12-3 or TRBV12-4 and TRBJ1-2; D not resolved. The CDR3 loop spans 13 amino acids. V lost 3 bases and J 1 base, leaving 6 bases between the germline ends. CDR3 nucleotides: TGTGCCAGCAGTTTTACGGGTAACTATGGCTACACCTTC. As protein: CASSFTGNYGYTF.

The chain combines TRBV7-6 with TRBJ1-4; D possibly corresponds to TRBD1 (6 bases). Germline lookup yields CDR1 SGHVS and CDR2 FNYEAQ. Trimming removed 1 base at V and 8 bases at J, with 14 bases between. This CDR3 comprises 15 residues. The CDR3 region has the DNA TGTGCCAGCAGCTTAGGAGGGGGGAAGAACGAAAAACTGTTTTTT. Translating gives CASSLGGGKNEKLFF.

This clone is a singleton in its sample. This rearrangement joins TRBV6-5 to TRBJ1-3; D is unresolved. The V end was cut by 8 bases, the J end by 0 bases, with 8 bases between. This CDR3 is built from 13 residues. Germline CDR1 is MNHEY and CDR2 is SVGAGI. CDR3 nucleotide sequence: TGTGCCAGCTTTGAGAGCTCTGGAAACACCATATATTTT. Encoded protein: CASFESSGNTIYF.

V gene TRBV5-6 combines with J gene TRBJ1-4; weak D call: TRBD1 (5 bases). Germline CDR1 reads SGHDT; CDR2 reads YYEEEE. V lost 1 base to trimming and J lost 0 bases, with 7 bases between them. This CDR3 has 15 amino acids. CDR3 amino acids: CASSLQGATNEKLFF. The DNA for the CDR3 is TGTGCCAGCAGCTTGCAGGGTGCAACTAATGAAAAACTGTTTTTT.

The sample holds a few counts of this clone. J is TRBJ2-2 and V is TRBV5-1; TRBD2 matches 13 bases. This CDR3 contains 18 residues. Germline V lookup: CDR1 SGHRS, CDR2 YFSETQ. J was trimmed by 1 base and V by 4 bases; bases with no gene match: 7. CDR3 DNA: TGCGCCAGCAGCCTCCGGACTAGCGGGAGCGGGAACACCGGGGAGCTGTTTTTT. Translation: CASSLRTSGSGNTGELFF. Using reference TRBV5-1 and TRBJ2-2 for the parts outside the CDR3, the full variable domain is KAGVTQTPRYLIKTRGQQVTLSCSPISGHRSVSWYQQTPGQGLQFLFEYFSETQRNKGNFPGRFSGRQFSNSRSEMNVSTLELGDSALYLCASSLRTSGSGNTGELFFGEGSRLTVL.

In this sample, this clone turned up once. The chain is built from TRBV4-1 and TRBJ2-3; D may be TRBD1 (5 bases). This CDR3 has 16 residues. Trimming pared 1 base from V and 0 bases from J, leaving 11 bases between. The germline CDR1 and CDR2 sequences are MGHRA and YSYEKL. CDR3 sequence reads: CASSQAVTASTDTQYF. DNA of the CDR3: TGCGCCAGCAGCCAAGCCGTGACAGCTAGCACAGATACGCAGTATTTT.

V and J are TRBV7-9 and TRBJ1-5; a weak D match, TRBD1 (5 bases). The CDR3 is 14 residues long. V was cut by 9 bases and J by 6 bases, with 18 bases left in between. The V gene's germline CDR1 is SEHNR and CDR2 FQNEAQ (reference sequence). DNA of the CDR3: TGTGCCAGTGCGGACACAACTGGGAGTCAGCCCCAGCATTTT. This translates into CASADTTGSQPQHF.

The chain has TRBV27 and TRBJ1-1; no clear D gene. The CDR3 is made up of 15 amino acids. The ends were cut back, 4 bases at V and 4 bases at J, with 16 bases in the middle. Germline V CDR1 and CDR2: MNHEY, SMNVEV (reference sequence). CDR3 DNA sequence: TGTGCCAGCAGTTCCAGAGAACGGGCGAGCACTGAAGCTTTCTTT. Residues: CASSSRERASTEAFF.

The chain recombines TRBV25-1 with TRBJ2-5; D unresolved. The CDR3 totals 14 residues. Trimming shortened V by 3 bases and J by 2 bases, and 10 bases separated the two germline ends. Germline CDR1 and CDR2: MGHDK and SYGVNS. CDR3 bases: TGTGCCAGCAGTGATCCCGGGCCACAAGAGACCCAGTACTTC. Encoded protein: CASSDPGPQETQYF.

The J gene is TRBJ1-2, the V gene TRBV29-1; 7 nucleotides agree with TRBD1. V was pared by 5 bases and J by 5 bases, with 5 bases of the junction left unmatched. CDR3 length equals 12 residues. Germline V gene lookup returns CDR1 SQVTM and CDR2 ANQGSEA. The CDR3 reads CSVLRGRYGYTF. CDR3 nucleotides: TGCAGCGTTCTGAGGGGGCGTTATGGCTACACCTTC. Using reference TRBV29-1 and TRBJ1-2 for the parts outside the CDR3, the full variable domain is SAVISQKPSRDICQRGTSLTIQCQVDSQVTMMFWYRQQPGQSLTLIATANQGSEATYESGFVIDKFPISRPNLTFSTLTVSNMSPEDSSIYLCSVLRGRYGYTFGSGTRLTVV.

This chain connects TRBV18 to TRBJ2-5; the match to TRBD2 covers 13 bases. Germline V lookup: CDR1 KGHSH, CDR2 LQKENI. The CDR3 has 15 amino acids. Germline trimming cut 6 bases from V and 5 bases from J; bases unmatched to any gene: 6. Here the CDR3 reads CASSPGLAGQETQYF. The CDR3 DNA is TGTGCCAGCTCCCCGGGACTAGCGGGACAGGAGACCCAGTACTTC.

This chain links TRBV3-1 (or the pseudogene TRBV3-2) with TRBJ2-7; TRBD1 might be the D (5 bases). V was shortened by 4 bases and J by 5 bases, with 15 bases between the two germline ends. Per the germline V gene, CDR1 is LGHDT and CDR2 is YNNKEL (reference sequence). This CDR3 is built from 14 residues. The CDR3 DNA sequence: TGTGCCAGCAGCCCCACCGCAGGGAACAACGAGCAGTACTTC. Protein sequence: CASSPTAGNNEQYF.